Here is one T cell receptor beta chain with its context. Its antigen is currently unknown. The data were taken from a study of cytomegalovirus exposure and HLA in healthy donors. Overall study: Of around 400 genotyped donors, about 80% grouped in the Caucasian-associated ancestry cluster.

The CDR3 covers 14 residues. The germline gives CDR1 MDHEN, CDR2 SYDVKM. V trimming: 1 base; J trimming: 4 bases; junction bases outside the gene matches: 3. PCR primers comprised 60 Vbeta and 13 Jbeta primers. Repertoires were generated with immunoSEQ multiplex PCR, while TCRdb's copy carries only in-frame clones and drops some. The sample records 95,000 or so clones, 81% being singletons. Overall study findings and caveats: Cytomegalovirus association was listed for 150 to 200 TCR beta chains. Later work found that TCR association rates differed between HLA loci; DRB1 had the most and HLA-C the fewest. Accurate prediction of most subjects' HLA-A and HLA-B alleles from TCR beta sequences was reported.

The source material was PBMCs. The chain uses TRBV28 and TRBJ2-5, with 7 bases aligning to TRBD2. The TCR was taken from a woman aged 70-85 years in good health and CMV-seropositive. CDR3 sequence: CASSLYSGGETQYF. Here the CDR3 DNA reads TGTGCCAGCAGTTTATACTCGGGAGGAGAGACCCAGTACTTC.